This T cell receptor beta chain was recorded in a study of T cells in Graves' hyperthyroidism and ophthalmopathy. Study at large: The authors collected peripheral blood at initial diagnosis, before any treatment. Study outcomes and limitations: Peripheral blood also featured most of the thyroid clonotypes expanded above 0.001.

This clonotype was observed at least ten times. The target antigen is unknown. Researchers amplified the TCR beta CDR3 regions from RNA transcripts. The HTBI primer set served for first-round RT-PCR of the TCR CDR3. Each CDR3 protein gets one entry after TCRdb re-called the multiplex PCR reads with MiXCR. The top ten hold around 4% of the sample, which has more than 500,000 distinct CDR3 sequences, about 15% seen once. J was trimmed by 5 bases and V by 7 bases; bases with no gene match: 7. This CDR3 is 14 amino acids long. The germline V gene has CDR1 MNHEY and CDR2 SVGEGT. The chain uses TRBV6-2 or TRBV6-3 and TRBJ1-5; 8 bases match TRBD1. Material for sequencing was blood. The clonotype originates from a woman aged 40 to 55 with Graves' ophthalmopathy. CDR3: CASTPTGAYQPQHF. The CDR3 DNA sequence: TGTGCCAGCACTCCGACAGGGGCATATCAGCCCCAGCATTTT.